The source of this TCR beta chain is a study of blood T cell repertoires in COVID-19. Study summary: Acute-phase and convalescent COVID-19 samples originated in the United States, Italy and Spain.

As originally analysed: For nucleated cells, counts were estimated from reference gene primer amplification. Method: immunoSEQ multiplex PCR; TCRdb's copy keeps in-frame clones and lacks some. The DNA gave D and trimming, while V, J and clone size come from that table. The sample yields 250,000 or so clones, roughly 82% seen once. This clone was seen only a few times. Germline-derived CDR1 and CDR2 are SGHAT and FQNNGV. Trimming took off 1 base at V and 1 base at J, with 5 bases between the two ends. The CDR3 covers 14 residues. The TCR comes from an elderly man with acute or convalescent COVID-19. V and J are TRBV11-2 and TRBJ1-5, with D uncertain. The sequenced sample was peripheral blood. The CDR3 here is CASSLAFSNQPQHF. The CDR3 DNA sequence: TGTGCCAGCAGCTTAGCCTTCAGCAATCAGCCCCAGCATTTT.